The next 9 T cell receptor beta chains were all read from a single sample in a study of T cells in Graves' hyperthyroidism and ophthalmopathy. What was amplified from RNA transcripts were TCR beta CDR3 regions. HTBI primers were used for first-round RT-PCR of the TCR CDR3. One entry per CDR3 protein, called by TCRdb with MiXCR from the multiplex PCR reads. The sample has approximately 720,000 distinct CDR3 sequences; around 20% are singletons. The source material was blood. The origin of the receptors is a woman aged 45-65 years with Graves' hyperthyroidism that later progressed to Graves' ophthalmopathy.

This clonotype appeared a few times. The chain combines TRBV6-1 with TRBJ1-3; D not certain. V was pared by 6 bases and J by 0 bases, with 9 bases between. This CDR3 region has 14 residues. The germline V gene has CDR1 MNHNS and CDR2 SASEGT. The CDR3: CASRQRDSGNTIYF. In DNA form, the CDR3 reads TGTGCCAGCAGGCAGAGAGACTCTGGAAACACCATATATTTT.

V usage is TRBV6-1 and J usage is TRBJ1-1; tentative D call: TRBD1 (5 bases). Per the germline V gene, CDR1 is MNHNS and CDR2 is SASEGT. Trimming cost V 7 bases and J 14 bases, with 23 bases left between them. CDR3 length: 13 residues. The CDR3 is CASNPTRASGLFF. The CDR3 DNA follows: TGTGCCAGCAACCCGACCAGGGCCTCGGGGCTGTTCTTT.

This clonotype was detected ten times or more. This chain links TRBV11-2 with TRBJ1-1, with 9 bases aligning to TRBD1. The junction had 12 bases not matched to a gene; V was cut back by 5 bases and J by 5 bases. CDR1 is SGHAT and CDR2 is FQNNGV in the germline V gene. CDR3 length: 16 residues. The CDR3, as DNA: TGTGCCAGCAGCACGGGGACAGGGAAGGGTGGGACTGAAGCTTTCTTT. It yields the protein CASSTGTGKGGTEAFF.

In the case of this clonotype: The junction departs from germline at one end; a sequencing error may be responsible. For the CDR3, the DNA is TGTGTCAGCAGCATGATTGGGGGGGCTGCCACAGATACGCAGTATTTT. Its protein product is CVSSMIGGAATDTQYF. The chain employs TRBV6-1 and TRBJ2-3; TRBD2 might be the D (7 bases). The CDR3 totals 16 residues. Germline values: CDR1 MNHNS, CDR2 SASEGT.

This clonotype was observed many times. The rearrangement uses TRBV5-1 and TRBJ1-2, with 7 bases matching TRBD1. Germline CDR1 SGHRS, CDR2 YFSETQ. With 2 bases clipped from V and 5 bases from J, the junction kept 6 bases outside the gene matches. The CDR3 sequence is 14 residues long. CDR3 loop: CASSLGQDYYGYTF. The CDR3 DNA sequence: TGCGCCAGCAGCTTAGGACAGGACTATTATGGCTACACCTTC.

With regard to this clonotype: With a much larger clone just one base away, this may be a read error. The chain uses TRBV18 and TRBJ1-1; the D is unclear. Looked up from germline, CDR1 is KGHSH and CDR2 is LQKENI. The CDR3 covers 15 residues. The CDR3 sequence: CTSSPPVGENTEAFF. CDR3 coding DNA: TGTACCAGCTCACCACCGGTCGGAGAGAACACTGAAGCTTTCTTT.

This clonotype was detected a few times. The V and J genes are TRBV11-2 and TRBJ1-2; 10 bases match TRBD1. The CDR3 spans 13 residues. The germline V gene encodes CDR1 SGHAT and CDR2 FQNNGV. V lost 5 bases and J lost 6; bases outside the gene matches: 3. The CDR3 nucleotides read TGTGCCAGCAGCCGGGACAGGGGTGATGGCTACACCTTC. Its translation: CASSRDRGDGYTF. The full variable domain, completed using reference TRBV11-2 and TRBJ1-2, is EAGVAQSPRYKIIEKRQSVAFWCNPISGHATLYWYQQILGQGPKLLIQFQNNGVVDDSQLPKDRFSAERLKGVDSTLKIQPAKLEDSAVYLCASSRDRGDGYTFGSGTRLTVV.

In this sample, this clonotype turned up many times. In DNA form, the CDR3 reads TGTGCCAGCAGCTTTGACAAGTATAGCAATCAGCCCCAGCATTTT. Amino acids: CASSFDKYSNQPQHF. The chain joins TRBV28 to TRBJ1-5; D is uncertain. The CDR3 contains 15 residues. Germline values: CDR1 MDHEN, CDR2 SYDVKM. The ends were cut back, 6 bases at V and 0 bases at J, with 12 bases in the middle.

A word on this clonotype: A much larger clone is a single base away; this may be a read error. Since no conserved phenylalanine or tryptophan closes the CDR3, a read error is the likely cause. The V and J genes are TRBV7-9 and TRBJ1-1; 8 bases align to TRBD1. J gave up 4 bases and V 1 base, and 8 bases lay outside the gene matches. The CDR3 loop spans 16 amino acids. Germline-derived CDR1 and CDR2 are SEHNR and FQNEAQ (reference sequence). CDR3 DNA sequence: TGTGCCAGCAGCTTAGATTTGACAGGGGACGGCACTGAAGCTTTCTAT. Translated: CASSLDLTGDGTEAFY.